This TCR beta chain was documented in a study of T cell responses to AZD1222 COVID-19 vaccine (dated by TCRdb to the early 2020s). Study-level background: AZD1222 recipients given second doses at about 4 weeks or at about 12 weeks were pooled, since spike-specific TCR depth and breadth were not found to differ between the two schedules. TCR sequencing covered some 240 trial participants: 200 to 220 given two doses of AZD1222 and 26 given two doses of MenACWY control vaccine. Trial participants were enrolled by age into 18-55, 56-69 and 70-plus year subgroups, with approximately 150, 28 and 58 TCR-sequenced participants respectively. Findings and caveats that apply to the study as a whole: The 56-69-year group was small, and its depth increase did not reach significance, likely because of low power. Reportedly, almost half of the unique spike-specific TCRs recognized epitopes lying outside the regions that are mutated in the B.1.351 and B.1.1.7 variants. The vaccine-associated CD4 TCRs covered the entire spike protein, and the dominant responses fell in regions 160-218 and 743-854. A significant rise in spike-specific TCR breadth and depth was observed after two AZD1222 doses relative to day 0 and relative to MenACWY recipients. Most participants were white British and females outnumbered males, and the authors suggested that clonal diversity may have been underestimated. Conclusions about previously exposed vaccinees were limited because only five to seven AZD1222 recipients were SARS-CoV-2 seropositive at baseline. No day 14 peak-response samples were available, so repertoires were characterized only after the peak T cell response.

The CDR3 numbers 15 residues from cysteine through phenylalanine. Just CDR3 DNA is preserved here, 45 bases in frame from base 1. The V end gives up 2 bases and the J end 5 bases, leaving 5 bases in the junction not matched to a gene. CDR1 and CDR2 are read off the germline V gene (reference sequence) as SEHNR and FQNEAQ. This clone was recorded a few times. Its antigen remains undetermined. Base qualities are not provided; no much larger clone lies one nucleotide away. The CDR3 regions of human TCRbeta chains were subjected to immunosequencing. The study's own analysis went as follows. TCRs in the repertoires were compared against a reference library of SARS-CoV-2-specific TCRs that had been generated with the MIRA antigen-specificity platform. Breadth was defined as the fraction of unique TCRs that were SARS-CoV-2-associated, and depth was defined as the fraction of total T cells that were SARS-CoV-2-associated. Using the MIRA data, each spike-specific TCR was assigned both to the spike region to which the TCR was reactive and to a CD4 or CD8 class. Log10-transformed breadth and depth values were compared by one-way ANOVA with Sidak's multiple comparisons tests. Held by TCRdb, this immuneACCESS table contains in-frame sequences only and omits some clones. Under half of the omission traces to an unresolved V gene where checked; the cause of the rest is unknown. V, J and clone size reflect that table, while D and trimming were determined from the DNA. The table for this sample lists about 130,000 clones; about 91% of them were counted only once. The ten largest clones capture 2.5% to 3% of the sample.

The sample's time point label is to be understood as: baseline before first vaccination. Vaccinee samples were obtained from the UK trials COV001 and COV002, which included a single-blind randomized controlled phase 2/3 trial of AZD1222 (ChAdOx1 nCoV-19) in healthy adults. For TCRbeta chain sequencing, PBMC samples from trial participants were taken at day 0 and at day 28 after the second dose. The receptor comes from an adult in good health. Material: peripheral blood, obtained on day 0 of AZD1222 vaccination. The rearranged segments are TRBV7-9 and TRBJ2-1, with TRBD1 matching 8 junction bases. The CDR3 region reads CASSLTGGAHNEQFF. In nucleotide form, the sequence is TGTGCCAGCAGCTTAACAGGGGGAGCCCACAATGAGCAGTTCTTC.